This T cell receptor (beta chain) was recovered during a study of radiation and T cells in renal cell carcinoma. Some clones are missing from TCRdb's copy, which holds only in-frame ones; the method was immunoSEQ multiplex PCR. The sample holds some 26,000 clones, approximately 81% seen once. Trimming stripped 4 bases from V and 4 bases from J, with 16 bases between. The CDR3 is made up of 15 amino acids. CDR1 and CDR2 from the germline V gene are MGHRA and YSYEKL. Time point given: blood 2 weeks post-SBRT. Documented treatment: 15 Gy SBRT to primary tumor, nephrectomy 4 weeks later. Sample: blood, taken from a patient whose treatment included radiotherapy and nephrectomy. The source of this sequence is a man aged 55 to 70 with renal cell carcinoma. This chain connects TRBV4-1 to TRBJ1-2; the D is unclear. The CDR3 sequence: CASSLETGVGYGYTF. The CDR3 region has the DNA TGCGCCAGCAGCCTAGAAACCGGGGTCGGCTATGGCTACACCTTC.